Below, 15 T cell receptor beta chains from the same sample are listed, as sequenced in a study of glioma-infiltrating T cells. Amplification of TCR alpha and beta CDR3 regions from RNA used iRepertoire nested multiplex PCR. TCRdb recomputed calls from the multiplex PCR reads with MiXCR, one row per CDR3 protein. In the table there are around 180,000 distinct CDR3 sequences, more than 35% of which are singletons. The sequencing input was glioma tissue, nonneoplastic brain tissue, or PBMCs (not recorded which). Receptor source: a human donor with low-grade glioma or glioblastoma, undergoing nonglioma brain surgery, or in good health (not recorded which).

This clonotype has ten or more counts. The rearrangement uses TRBV28 and TRBJ2-3; D is undetermined. The CDR3 loop spans 15 amino acids. V gave up 2 bases and J gave up 4 bases, with 13 bases separating them. The germline V gene has CDR1 MDHEN and CDR2 SYDVKM. CDR3 region: CASSLSTDAPDTQYF. The CDR3 nucleotides are TGTGCCAGCAGTTTAAGTACAGATGCCCCAGATACGCAGTATTTT.

This clonotype was counted at least ten times. CDR3 DNA: TGTGCCAGCAGTGAAGGACCGGGACAGGGGGGTGAGACCCAGTACTTC. This encodes CASSEGPGQGGETQYF. This chain uses TRBV6-1 with TRBJ2-5; TRBD1 matches 11 bases. Germline CDR1 MNHNS, CDR2 SASEGT. The trim removed 1 base at V and 5 bases at J, leaving 6 bases unmatched. This CDR3 contains 16 residues.

On this clonotype: The germline gene is not matched at one end of the junction; a read error may be the cause. The V gene is TRBV11-1, the J gene TRBJ2-3, with a tentative D call TRBD1 (5 bases). Germline V gene lookup returns CDR1 SGHAT and CDR2 FQDESV (reference sequence). This CDR3 has 16 residues. The CDR3 loop is CASSLFPREDTNTQYF. The CDR3, as DNA: TGTGCCAGCAGCTTATTTCCCAGGGAAGACACAAATACGCAGTATTTT.

A word on this clonotype: This sequence may be a read error, since a much larger clone differs from it by one base. The chain joins TRBV2 to TRBJ1-4; no reliable D call. Germline assignment: CDR1 SNHLY and CDR2 FYNNEI. The CDR3 is made up of 13 amino acids. CDR3 in DNA: TGTGCCAGCGGTGACGTATATAATGAAAAACTGTTTTTT. Translation gives CASGDVYNEKLFF. Combining the CDR3 with reference TRBV2 and TRBJ1-4 gives the whole variable domain EPEVTQTPSHQVTQMGQEVILRCVPISNHLYFYWYRQILGQKVEFLVSFYNNEISEKSEIFDDQFSVERPDGSNFTLKIRSTKLEDSAMYFCASGDVYNEKLFFGSGTQLSVL.

The V gene is TRBV24-1, the J gene TRBJ2-1, with 9 bases lining up with TRBD2. Germline V gene sequence: CDR1 KGHDR, CDR2 SFDVKD. The CDR3 is 15 amino acids. The J segment lost 8 bases and the V segment lost 1 base, leaving 5 bases of the junction unmatched. Here the CDR3 DNA reads TGTGCCACCAGTGATTTAAGCGGGAGGAGCCATGAGCAGTTCTTC. Its translation is CATSDLSGRSHEQFF.

This chain links TRBV5-1 with TRBJ2-7; no clear D. This CDR3 spans 14 amino acids. The ends were cut back, 4 bases at V and 2 bases at J, with 13 bases in the middle. Germline lookup yields CDR1 SGHRS and CDR2 YFSETQ. CDR3: CASSLNGRAYEQYF. Here the CDR3 DNA reads TGCGCCAGCAGCCTAAACGGACGGGCCTACGAGCAGTACTTC.

Ten or more counts support this clonotype. V is TRBV20-1 and J is TRBJ2-5; the D gene is possibly TRBD2 (6 bases). CDR3 size: 16 residues. CDR1 DFQATT and CDR2 SNEGSKA come from the germline V gene (reference sequence). V was trimmed by 2 bases and J by 1 base, leaving 17 bases between them. The CDR3 nucleotides read TGCAGTGCTAGATTACTTTCTCGGGACTCCCAAGAGACCCAGTACTTC. It yields the protein CSARLLSRDSQETQYF.

In its sample, this clonotype was seen a few times. The chain joins TRBV12-3 or TRBV12-4 to TRBJ2-3, with TRBD2 matching 8 bases. Trimming cost V 4 bases and J 4 bases; bases outside gene matches: 19. The CDR3 extends over 19 amino acids. For the CDR3, the DNA is TGTGCCAGCAGTTCGCACGGGTCATCAAGCGGGAGTACTTCAGATACGCAGTATTTT. The encoded protein is CASSSHGSSSGSTSDTQYF.

This clonotype was observed a few times. This sequence joins TRBV3-1 and TRBJ1-5, with a weak D call TRBD1 (5 bases). This CDR3 is built from 12 residues. Germline V lookup: CDR1 LGHDT, CDR2 YNNKEL (reference sequence). V lost 5 bases and J 7 bases, leaving 9 bases between the germline ends. The CDR3 coding sequence is TGTGCCAGCAGCGGAGGGGACCAGCCCCAGCATTTT. Its translation: CASSGGDQPQHF.

A note on this clonotype: A much larger clone differs from this one at a single base, so this may be a read error. This chain links TRBV4-1 with TRBJ1-5; D might be TRBD1 (6 bases). The CDR3 runs 14 residues. The germline CDR1 and CDR2 sequences are MGHRA and YSYEKL. CDR3 DNA: TGCGCCAGCAGCCAGACAGGAATCAATCAGCCCCGGCATTTT. Translated: CASSQTGINQPRHF.

Note on this clonotype: This may arise from a read error, as a much more abundant clone is one base away. V usage is TRBV24-1 and J usage is TRBJ2-1; 8 nucleotides line up with TRBD1. The CDR3 is 15 amino acids. V shed 9 bases, J shed 3 bases, and the junction held 9 bases outside the gene matches. Germline-derived CDR1 and CDR2 are KGHDR and SFDVKD. The CDR3 spells CATPLTGDNYNEQFF. The CDR3 nucleotides are TGTGCCACCCCCTTGACAGGGGATAACTACAATGAGCAGTTCTTC.

This clonotype was detected ten times or more. This chain links TRBV20-1 with TRBJ2-7; D may be TRBD2 (6 bases). The germline V gene encodes CDR1 DFQATT and CDR2 SNEGSKA (reference sequence). The CDR3 is 14 residues long. Between the trimmed V and J ends, which lost 6 bases and 3 bases, there was a span of 18 bases. The CDR3 nucleotides read TGCAGTGCCTGGGGTCAAGGGAGGAACTACGAGCAGTACTTC. It translates to CSAWGQGRNYEQYF.

The chain couples TRBV3-1 to TRBJ2-1; D is undetermined. Germline CDR1 is LGHDT and CDR2 is YNNKEL (reference sequence). The CDR3 covers 14 residues. Between the trimmed V and J ends, which lost 2 bases and 3 bases, there was a span of 8 bases. CDR3 nucleotide sequence: TGTGCCAGCAGCCAAAGTTCGATCTACAATGAGCAGTTCTTC. Its translation: CASSQSSIYNEQFF.

For this clonotype: A much larger clone is a single base away; this may be a read error. CDR3 nucleotides: TGTGCCACCGGAAAACATGGAGGAGGGGAGACCCAGTACTTC. Its protein is CATGKHGGGETQYF. This chain connects TRBV24-1 to TRBJ2-5; perhaps TRBD2 as D (6 bases). The CDR3 is 14 residues long. V was clipped by 9 bases and J by 5 bases, with 18 bases between them. The germline V gene encodes CDR1 KGHDR and CDR2 SFDVKD.

Only one count was recorded for this clonotype. The chain couples TRBV29-1 to TRBJ2-1; D is possibly TRBD1 (5 bases). Per the germline V gene, CDR1 is SQVTM and CDR2 is ANQGSEA. The CDR3 contains 12 residues. The CDR3 sequence is CIVLTGYNEQFF. The CDR3, as DNA: TGCATCGTCCTAACAGGTTACAATGAGCAGTTCTTC.